One and the same sample provided the 9 T cell receptor beta chains below, sequenced in a study of cytomegalovirus exposure and HLA in healthy donors (dated by TCRdb to 2015 to 2018). Receptor libraries were prepared by the immunoSEQ multiplex PCR assay. For the multiplex PCR, a mixture combining 60 forward primers for TCR Vbeta segments and 13 reverse primers for TCR Jbeta segments was used. Not all clones reach the TCRdb copy of this immuneACCESS table, which keeps in-frame sequences only. Checked studies attribute under half of the gap to unresolved V genes and leave the rest unexplained. Within this sample are more than 75,000 clones, with 70% to 85% of them counted one time only. 2.5% of the sample is held by the ten biggest clonotypes. Material for sequencing was PBMCs. The receptor source for this set is a man aged 25-45 years in good health and CMV-seronegative.

The CDR3 reads CASSHPSYGYTF. CDR3 sequence (DNA): TGCGCCAGCAGCCACCCCAGCTATGGCTACACCTTC. This sequence joins TRBV4-1 and TRBJ1-2, with D hard to call. This CDR3 has 12 residues. Germline CDR1 and CDR2: MGHRA and YSYEKL. Trimming shortened V by 3 bases and J by 4 bases, and 6 bases separated the two germline ends.

The rearrangement joins TRBV6-5 to TRBJ1-1, with a weak D call TRBD1 (6 bases). Germline CDR1 MNHEY, CDR2 SVGAGI. This CDR3 contains 15 residues. V lost 4 bases, J lost 5 bases, and 17 bases lay in between. The CDR3 spells CASSSTAAGATEAFF. CDR3 in DNA: TGTGCCAGCAGTTCAACCGCGGCAGGGGCTACTGAAGCTTTCTTT.

Here the CDR3 DNA reads TGTGCCAGCTCACAACAGACGGATACGCAGTATTTT. This encodes CASSQQTDTQYF. The chain links TRBV18 to TRBJ2-3; D is ambiguous. Germline V lookup: CDR1 KGHSH, CDR2 LQKENI. Deletions cut 4 bases from V and 6 bases from J, with 8 bases between. The CDR3 has 12 residues.

The V call is TRBV9, the J call TRBJ2-3; a weak D match, TRBD1 (6 bases). The CDR3 is made up of 15 amino acids. V was pared by 0 bases and J by 4 bases, with 12 bases between. Germline loops: CDR1 SGDLS, CDR2 YYNGEE. CDR3 bases: TGTGCCAGCAGCGTAGCTTCAGGGGTTTCAGATACGCAGTATTTT. Translated: CASSVASGVSDTQYF.

The chain uses TRBV18 and TRBJ1-2; D is unclear. The CDR3 runs 12 residues. Looked up from germline, CDR1 is KGHSH and CDR2 is LQKENI. Trimming stripped 3 bases from V and 8 bases from J, with 10 bases between. Here the CDR3 DNA reads TGTGCCAGCTCACCCGCTATAAGAGGCTACACCTTC. As protein: CASSPAIRGYTF.

The chain is built from TRBV6-5 and TRBJ1-2; 9 nucleotides align to TRBD1. The junction had 9 bases not matched to a gene; V was cut back by 0 bases and J by 7 bases. The CDR3 is 16 residues long. Germline V lookup: CDR1 MNHEY, CDR2 SVGAGI. The CDR3 region is CASSYSGQGLRSGYTF. In nucleotides, the CDR3 is TGTGCCAGCAGTTACTCGGGACAGGGTTTAAGGTCTGGCTACACCTTC.

The rearrangement uses TRBV30 and TRBJ1-5; 7 bases align to TRBD1. CDR1 and CDR2 from the germline V gene are GTSNPN and SVGIG (reference sequence). J was trimmed by 3 bases and V by 4 bases; bases with no gene match: 12. The CDR3 is 16 residues long. CDR3 DNA sequence: TGTGCCTGGAAGGCAGGGGGGACCATTGCCAATCAGCCCCAGCATTTT. Its protein is CAWKAGGTIANQPQHF.

The rearrangement links TRBV7-9 to TRBJ2-5; D gene ambiguous. With 1 base removed from V and 4 bases from J, the gap between germline ends came to 13 bases. The CDR3 sequence is 15 residues long. CDR1 is SEHNR, CDR2 FQNEAQ, per germline (reference sequence). The CDR3 reads CASSLGSITGETQYF. CDR3 nucleotides: TGTGCCAGCAGCTTAGGGAGCATAACTGGAGAGACCCAGTACTTC.

This chain uses TRBV2 with TRBJ1-6; 8 nucleotides match TRBD1. The CDR3 has 16 amino acids. The germline V gene has CDR1 SNHLY and CDR2 FYNNEI. The ends lost 4 bases at V and 10 bases at J; junction bases unmatched: 12. In DNA, the CDR3 is TGTGCCAGCAGTGGCTACCAGGGGGCTGGAGGATCACCCCTCCACTTT. Translation gives CASSGYQGAGGSPLHF.